Listed here are 5 T cell receptor beta chains from one sample, sequenced in a study of naive and memory T cell subsets. Overall study findings and caveats: Naive repertoires, especially CD8, held a few larger clonotypes, possibly memory cells re-expressing CD45RA.

For these receptors, no antigen is known. An equimolar mix of two oligonucleotides served as the beta constant-region primer for TRBC1 and TRBC2. Nested alpha and beta constant-region primers with the SP2 primer drove four PCR rounds on ligated cDNA. TCRdb ran MiXCR on the UMI-ligation and nested PCR reads and lists one entry per CDR3 protein. The sample shows approximately 140,000 distinct CDR3 sequences, 20% to 25% of them seen only once. The source material was naive CD4+ T cells from blood. These TCRs come from a human donor in good health.

The chain couples TRBV6-1 to TRBJ1-5; no clear D gene. The CDR3 has 13 amino acids. Germline V gives CDR1 MNHNS, CDR2 SASEGT. V dropped 3 bases and J dropped 8 bases, with 11 bases sitting between them. CDR3 sequence (DNA): TGTGCCAGCAGTGACCCATCCGAAGAGCCCCAGCATTTT. This encodes CASSDPSEEPQHF.

At least ten counts were recorded for this clonotype. The chain combines TRBV12-3 or TRBV12-4 with TRBJ2-1; 7 bases match TRBD2. The CDR3 extends over 15 amino acids. V was pared by 7 bases and J by 5 bases, with 11 bases of the junction left unmatched. The CDR3 region is CASTLGGSGNNEQFF. The CDR3 nucleotides read TGTGCCAGCACCCTGGGTGGGAGCGGGAACAATGAGCAGTTCTTC.

The chain joins TRBV5-4 to TRBJ2-6; D is unresolved. V was pared by 1 base and J by 5 bases, with 4 bases between. Germline V gene sequence: CDR1 SGHNT, CDR2 YYREEE (reference sequence). CDR3 length equals 13 residues. The CDR3 reads CASSLRRANVLTF. The CDR3 DNA is TGTGCCAGCAGCTTGAGAAGGGCCAACGTCCTGACTTTC.

The CDR3, as DNA: TGCAGTGCCAAAGCCCGCTACGAGCAGTACTTC. Residues: CSAKARYEQYF. The chain couples TRBV20-1 to TRBJ2-7, with D unresolved. Per germline, CDR1 DFQATT and CDR2 SNEGSKA (reference sequence). This CDR3 region has 11 residues. V was shortened by 6 bases and J by 3 bases, with 9 bases between the two germline ends.

A remark on this clonotype: The junction and the germline gene differ at one end; a read error may be behind it. The J gene is TRBJ2-3, the V gene TRBV7-7; D is undetermined. The CDR3 runs 13 residues. Germline CDR1 SSHAT, CDR2 FNYEAQ (reference sequence). CDR3 bases: TGTGCTAGCAGCTCCGACCACACAGATACGCAGTATTTT. Translating gives CASSSDHTDTQYF.